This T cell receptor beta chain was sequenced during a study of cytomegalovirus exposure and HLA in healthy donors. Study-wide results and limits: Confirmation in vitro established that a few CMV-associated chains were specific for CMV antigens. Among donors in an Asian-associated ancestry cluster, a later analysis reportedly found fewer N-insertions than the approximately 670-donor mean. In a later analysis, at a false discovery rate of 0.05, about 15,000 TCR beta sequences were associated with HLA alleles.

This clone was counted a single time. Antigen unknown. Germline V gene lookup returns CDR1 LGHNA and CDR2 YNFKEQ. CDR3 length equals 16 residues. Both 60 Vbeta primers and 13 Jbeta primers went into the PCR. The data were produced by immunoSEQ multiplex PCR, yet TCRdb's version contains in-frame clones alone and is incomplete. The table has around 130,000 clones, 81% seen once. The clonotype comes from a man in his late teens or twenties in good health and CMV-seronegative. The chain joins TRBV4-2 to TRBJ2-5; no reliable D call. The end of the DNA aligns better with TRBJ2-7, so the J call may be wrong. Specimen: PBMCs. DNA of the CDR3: TGTGCCAGCAGCCAAGAACCTGGTGTTTTCTCCTACGAGCAGTACTTC. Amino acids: CASSQEPGVFSYEQYF.